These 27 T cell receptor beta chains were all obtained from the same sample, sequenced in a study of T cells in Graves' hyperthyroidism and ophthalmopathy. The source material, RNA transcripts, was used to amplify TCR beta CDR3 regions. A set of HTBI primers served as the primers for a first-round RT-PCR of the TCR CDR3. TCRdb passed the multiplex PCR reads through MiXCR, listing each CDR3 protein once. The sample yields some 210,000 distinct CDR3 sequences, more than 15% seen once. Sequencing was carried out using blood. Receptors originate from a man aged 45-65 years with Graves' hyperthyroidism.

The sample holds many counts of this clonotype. The chain's CDR3 is CASSRSEYSYNEQFF. As DNA, the CDR3 is TGTGCCAGCAGTCGGAGCGAATACTCCTACAATGAGCAGTTCTTC. This rearrangement joins TRBV28 to TRBJ2-1, with D hard to call. Germline lookup yields CDR1 MDHEN and CDR2 SYDVKM. The CDR3 sequence is 15 residues long. Trimming took off 5 bases at V and 0 bases at J, with 11 bases between the two ends. Full variable domain (missing parts from reference TRBV28 and TRBJ2-1): DVKVTQSSRYLVKRTGEKVFLECVQDMDHENMFWYRQDPGLGLRLIYFSYDVKMKEKGDIPEGYSVSREKKERFSLILESASTNQTSMYLCASSRSEYSYNEQFFGPGTRLTVL.

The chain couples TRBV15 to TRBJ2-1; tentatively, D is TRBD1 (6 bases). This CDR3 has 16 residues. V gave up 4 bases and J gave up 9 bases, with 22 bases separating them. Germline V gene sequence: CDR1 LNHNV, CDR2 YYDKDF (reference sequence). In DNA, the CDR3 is TGTGCCACCAGCACCACCGGGACACGGATCGGTGGTGAGCAGTTCTTC. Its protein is CATSTTGTRIGGEQFF.

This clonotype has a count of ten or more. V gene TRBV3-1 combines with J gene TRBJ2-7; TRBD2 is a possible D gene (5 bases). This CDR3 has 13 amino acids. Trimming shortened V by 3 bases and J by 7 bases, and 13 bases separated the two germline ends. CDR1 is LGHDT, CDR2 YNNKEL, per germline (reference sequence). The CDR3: CASSQSWTGEQYF. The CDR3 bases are TGTGCCAGCAGCCAGTCTTGGACGGGAGAGCAGTACTTC.

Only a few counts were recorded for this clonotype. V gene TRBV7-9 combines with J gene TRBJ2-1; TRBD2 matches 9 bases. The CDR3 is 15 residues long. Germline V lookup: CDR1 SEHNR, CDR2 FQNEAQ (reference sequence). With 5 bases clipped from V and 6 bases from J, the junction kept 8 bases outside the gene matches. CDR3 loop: CASSAGGLAINEQFF. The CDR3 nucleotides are TGTGCCAGCAGCGCTGGAGGACTAGCGATCAATGAGCAGTTCTTC.

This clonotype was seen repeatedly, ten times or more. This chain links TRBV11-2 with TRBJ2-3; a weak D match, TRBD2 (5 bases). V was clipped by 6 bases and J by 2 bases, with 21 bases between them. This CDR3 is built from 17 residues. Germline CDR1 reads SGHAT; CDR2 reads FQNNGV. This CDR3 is CASRHLRRMDSTDTQYF. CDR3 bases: TGTGCCAGCAGACACCTCCGGAGGATGGATTCCACAGATACGCAGTATTTT.

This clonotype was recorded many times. The CDR3 loop reads CAWSGRPGTGELFF. The CDR3 nucleotides are TGTGCCTGGAGTGGTAGGCCGGGCACCGGGGAGCTGTTTTTT. The V gene is TRBV30, the J gene TRBJ2-2; D unresolved. The CDR3 is made up of 14 amino acids. Trimming cost V 1 base and J 4 bases, with 10 bases left between them. Germline values: CDR1 GTSNPN, CDR2 SVGIG (reference sequence).

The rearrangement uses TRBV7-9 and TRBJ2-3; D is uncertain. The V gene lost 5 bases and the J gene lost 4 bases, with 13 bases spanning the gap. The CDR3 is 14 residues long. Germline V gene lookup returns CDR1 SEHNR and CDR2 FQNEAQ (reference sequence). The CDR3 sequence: CASSPQIQSDTQYF. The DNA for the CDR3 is TGTGCCAGCAGCCCCCAGATTCAATCAGATACGCAGTATTTT.

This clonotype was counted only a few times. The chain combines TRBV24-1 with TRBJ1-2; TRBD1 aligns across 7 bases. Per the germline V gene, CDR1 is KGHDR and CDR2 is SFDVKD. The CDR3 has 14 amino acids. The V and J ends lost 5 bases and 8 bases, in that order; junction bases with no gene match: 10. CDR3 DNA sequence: TGTGCCACCAGTGGGACAGGTCCCATCGCCGGCTACACCTTC. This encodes CATSGTGPIAGYTF.

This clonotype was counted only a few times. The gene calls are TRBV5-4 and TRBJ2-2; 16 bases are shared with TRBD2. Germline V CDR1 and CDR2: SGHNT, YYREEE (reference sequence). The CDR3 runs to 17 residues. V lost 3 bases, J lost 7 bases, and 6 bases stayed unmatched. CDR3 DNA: TGTGCCAGCAGCTGGGGGACTAGCGGGAGGGATAACGGGGAGCTGTTTTTT. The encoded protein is CASSWGTSGRDNGELFF.

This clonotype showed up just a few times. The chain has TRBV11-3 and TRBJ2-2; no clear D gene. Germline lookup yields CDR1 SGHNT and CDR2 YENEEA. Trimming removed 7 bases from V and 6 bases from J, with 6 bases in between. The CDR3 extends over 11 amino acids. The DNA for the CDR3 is TGTGCCAGCACCCCCTCCGGGGAGCTGTTTTTT. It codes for CASTPSGELFF.

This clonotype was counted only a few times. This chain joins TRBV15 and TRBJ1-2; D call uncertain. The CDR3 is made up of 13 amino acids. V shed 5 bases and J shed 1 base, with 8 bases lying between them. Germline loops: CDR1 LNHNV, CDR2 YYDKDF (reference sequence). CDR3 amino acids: CATSVGLNYGYTF. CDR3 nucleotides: TGTGCCACCAGCGTCGGACTTAACTATGGCTACACCTTC.

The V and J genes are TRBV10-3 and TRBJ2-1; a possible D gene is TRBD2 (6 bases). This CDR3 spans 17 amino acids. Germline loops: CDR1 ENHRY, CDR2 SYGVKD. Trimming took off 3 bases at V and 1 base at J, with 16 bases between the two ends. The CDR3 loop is CAISEGGRLLSYNEQFF. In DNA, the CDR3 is TGTGCCATCAGTGAAGGAGGGAGGCTCCTTTCCTACAATGAGCAGTTCTTC.

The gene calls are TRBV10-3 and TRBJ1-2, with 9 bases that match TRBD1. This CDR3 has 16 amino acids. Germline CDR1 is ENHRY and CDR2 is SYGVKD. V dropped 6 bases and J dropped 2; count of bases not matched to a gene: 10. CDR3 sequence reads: CAIRPTGGTENYGYTF. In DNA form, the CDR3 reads TGTGCCATCAGACCGACAGGGGGTACAGAAAACTATGGCTACACCTTC.

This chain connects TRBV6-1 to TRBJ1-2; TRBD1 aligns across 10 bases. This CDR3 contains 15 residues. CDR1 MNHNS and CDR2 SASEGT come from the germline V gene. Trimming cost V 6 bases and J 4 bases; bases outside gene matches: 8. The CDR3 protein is CASSPTTGGSYGYTF. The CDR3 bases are TGTGCCAGCAGCCCCACGACAGGGGGCAGCTATGGCTACACCTTC.

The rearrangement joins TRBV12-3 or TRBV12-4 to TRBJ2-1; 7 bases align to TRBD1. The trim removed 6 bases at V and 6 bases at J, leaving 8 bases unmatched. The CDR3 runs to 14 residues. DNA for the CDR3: TGTGCCAGCAGGGTAAGACAGGGTTCCAATGAGCAGTTCTTC. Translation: CASRVRQGSNEQFF.

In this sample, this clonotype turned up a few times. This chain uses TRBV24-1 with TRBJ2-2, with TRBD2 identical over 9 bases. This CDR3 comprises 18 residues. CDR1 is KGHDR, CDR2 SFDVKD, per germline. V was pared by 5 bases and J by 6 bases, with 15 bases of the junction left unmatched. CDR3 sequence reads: CATSGLAGVDEHAGELFF. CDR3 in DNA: TGTGCCACCAGTGGTTTAGCGGGAGTGGACGAACACGCCGGGGAGCTGTTTTTT.

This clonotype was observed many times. CDR3 DNA: TGCAGTGCTAGAGTCAGACTAGCGGGAGAGGATGAGCAGTTCTTC. It encodes CSARVRLAGEDEQFF. V is TRBV20-1 and J is TRBJ2-1; 12 bases align to TRBD2. The trim removed 1 base at V and 8 bases at J, leaving 6 bases unmatched. The CDR3 runs 15 residues. Per the germline V gene, CDR1 is DFQATT and CDR2 is SNEGSKA (reference sequence).

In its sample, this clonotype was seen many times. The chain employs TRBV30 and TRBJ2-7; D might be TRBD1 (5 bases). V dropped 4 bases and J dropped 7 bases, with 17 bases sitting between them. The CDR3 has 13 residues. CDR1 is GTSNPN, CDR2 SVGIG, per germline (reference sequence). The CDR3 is CAWNGARASEQYF. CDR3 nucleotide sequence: TGTGCCTGGAATGGGGCCAGGGCAAGTGAGCAGTACTTC.

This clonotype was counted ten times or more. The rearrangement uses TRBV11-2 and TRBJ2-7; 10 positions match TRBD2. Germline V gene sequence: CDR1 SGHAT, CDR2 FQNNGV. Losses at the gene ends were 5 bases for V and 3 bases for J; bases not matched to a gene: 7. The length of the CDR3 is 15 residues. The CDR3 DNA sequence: TGTGCCAGCAGCCTAGGACTAGCGGATATCTACGAGCAGTACTTC. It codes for CASSLGLADIYEQYF.

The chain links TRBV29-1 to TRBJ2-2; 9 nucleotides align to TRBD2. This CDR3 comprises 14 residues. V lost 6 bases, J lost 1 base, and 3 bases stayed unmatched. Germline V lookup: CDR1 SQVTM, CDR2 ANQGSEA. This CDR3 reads CSVPAGGNTGELFF. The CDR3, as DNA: TGCAGCGTCCCAGCGGGAGGGAACACCGGGGAGCTGTTTTTT.

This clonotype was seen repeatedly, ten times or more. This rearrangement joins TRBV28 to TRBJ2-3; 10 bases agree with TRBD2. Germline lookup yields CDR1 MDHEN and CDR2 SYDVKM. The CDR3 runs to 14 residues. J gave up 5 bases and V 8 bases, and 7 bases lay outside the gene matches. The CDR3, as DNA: TGTGCCAGCGGCTCTAGCGGGAGACTAGATACGCAGTATTTT. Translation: CASGSSGRLDTQYF. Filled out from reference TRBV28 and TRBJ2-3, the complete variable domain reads DVKVTQSSRYLVKRTGEKVFLECVQDMDHENMFWYRQDPGLGLRLIYFSYDVKMKEKGDIPEGYSVSREKKERFSLILESASTNQTSMYLCASGSSGRLDTQYFGPGTRLTVL.

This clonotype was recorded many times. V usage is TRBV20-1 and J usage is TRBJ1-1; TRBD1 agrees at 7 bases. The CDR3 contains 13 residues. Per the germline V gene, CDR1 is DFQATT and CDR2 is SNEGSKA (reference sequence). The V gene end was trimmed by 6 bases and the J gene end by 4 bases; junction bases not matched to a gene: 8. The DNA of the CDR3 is TGCAGTGCAGTCACAGGGGTAGTCACTGAAGCTTTCTTT. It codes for CSAVTGVVTEAFF.

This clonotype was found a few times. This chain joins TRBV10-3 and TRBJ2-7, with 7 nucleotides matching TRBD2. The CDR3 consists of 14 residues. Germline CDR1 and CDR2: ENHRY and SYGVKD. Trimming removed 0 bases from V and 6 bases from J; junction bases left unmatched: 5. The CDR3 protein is CAISESGGGREQYF. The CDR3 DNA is TGTGCCATCAGTGAGTCTGGGGGAGGGCGCGAGCAGTACTTC.

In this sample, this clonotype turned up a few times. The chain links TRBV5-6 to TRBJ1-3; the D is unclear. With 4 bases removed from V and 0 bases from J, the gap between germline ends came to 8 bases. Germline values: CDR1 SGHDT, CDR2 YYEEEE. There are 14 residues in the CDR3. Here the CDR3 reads CASSAHDSGNTIYF. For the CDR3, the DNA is TGTGCCAGCAGCGCACACGACTCTGGAAACACCATATATTTT. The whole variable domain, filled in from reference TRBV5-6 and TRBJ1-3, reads DAGVTQSPTHLIKTRGQQVTLRCSPKSGHDTVSWYQQALGQGPQFIFQYYEEEERQRGNFPDRFSGHQFPNYSSELNVNALLLGDSALYLCASSAHDSGNTIYFGEGSWLTVV.

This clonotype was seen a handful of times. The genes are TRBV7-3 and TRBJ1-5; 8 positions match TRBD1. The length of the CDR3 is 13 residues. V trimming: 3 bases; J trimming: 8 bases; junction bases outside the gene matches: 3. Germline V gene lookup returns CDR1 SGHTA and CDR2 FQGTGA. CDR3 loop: CASSFTGGEPQHF. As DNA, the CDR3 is TGTGCCAGCAGCTTTACAGGGGGTGAGCCCCAGCATTTT.

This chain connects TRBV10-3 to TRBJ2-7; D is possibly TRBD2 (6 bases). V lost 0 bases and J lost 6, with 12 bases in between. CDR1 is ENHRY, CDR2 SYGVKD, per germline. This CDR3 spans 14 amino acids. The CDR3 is CAISESSGYSEQYF. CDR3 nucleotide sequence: TGTGCCATCAGTGAGTCTAGCGGTTATTCCGAGCAGTACTTC.

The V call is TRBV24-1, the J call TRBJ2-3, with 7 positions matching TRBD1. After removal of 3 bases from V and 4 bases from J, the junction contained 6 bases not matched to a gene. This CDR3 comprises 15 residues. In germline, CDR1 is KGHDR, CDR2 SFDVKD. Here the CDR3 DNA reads TGTGCCACCAGTGATGCCAGGGGGTCCGCAGATACGCAGTATTTT. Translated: CATSDARGSADTQYF.